These 17 T cell receptor beta chains share one sample of origin, sequenced in a study of T cells in Graves' hyperthyroidism and ophthalmopathy (dated by TCRdb to the late 2010s). The library was prepared using multiplex PCR. The instrument given in TCRdb is Illumina HiSeq 2000. Amplification of TCR beta CDR3 regions was carried out from RNA transcripts. The TCR CDR3 was subjected to a first round of RT-PCR using the HTBI primer set and the Qiagen OneStep RT-PCR kit. TCRdb reran the public reads through fastp at Q25 and MiXCR, keeping productive beta chains. A single entry per CDR3 protein holds the most common genes and DNA from its merged rows. The sample table shows hundreds of thousands of distinct CDR3 sequences, and 24% are seen once. The ten largest make up about a third of the sample. Sequencing input: blood. The receptors were gathered from a woman between 40 and 50 years old with Graves' ophthalmopathy.

J is TRBJ2-6 and V is TRBV12-3 or TRBV12-4; D remains unclear. The CDR3 is made up of 16 amino acids. Trimming removed 6 bases at V and 2 bases at J, with 14 bases between. The DNA of the CDR3 is TGTGCCAGCAGCCGGGCCCTCTTAGCTGGGGCCAACGTCCTGACTTTC. Protein sequence: CASSRALLAGANVLTF.

This clonotype was seen at least ten times. The chain uses TRBV29-1 and TRBJ2-7, with a possible D match to TRBD2 (6 bases). V was clipped by 3 bases and J by 5 bases, with 14 bases between them. Germline V lookup: CDR1 SQVTM, CDR2 ANQGSEA. The CDR3 sequence is 13 residues long. The chain's CDR3 is CSVDTGEENEQYF. CDR3 DNA sequence: TGCAGCGTTGATACGGGAGAGGAGAACGAGCAGTACTTC.

The chain employs TRBV27 and TRBJ2-7, with D perhaps TRBD1 or TRBD2 (5 bases each). Germline V gives CDR1 MNHEY, CDR2 SMNVEV (reference sequence). Trimming took 8 bases from V and 2 from J, leaving 13 bases between them. The CDR3 is 13 amino acids. This CDR3 reads CASGGVGTYEQYF. The CDR3 DNA reads as TGTGCCAGCGGGGGAGTGGGAACCTACGAGCAGTACTTC.

The chain has TRBV6-5 and TRBJ1-1; no definite D call. Trimming stripped 0 bases from V and 0 bases from J, with 11 bases between. Germline loops: CDR1 MNHEY, CDR2 SVGAGI. CDR3 size: 16 residues. The CDR3, as DNA: TGTGCCAGCAGTTACTCCCCTGAGTTCATGAACACTGAAGCTTTCTTT. Protein product: CASSYSPEFMNTEAFF.

The rearrangement joins TRBV29-1 to TRBJ1-1, with 7 bases matching TRBD1. In germline, CDR1 is SQVTM, CDR2 ANQGSEA. J gave up 7 bases and V 5 bases, and 10 bases lay outside the gene matches. The CDR3 runs 13 residues. CDR3 coding DNA: TGCAGCGTTAAACACAGGGGAAGGAGTGAAGCTTTCTTT. Amino acid sequence: CSVKHRGRSEAFF.

This clonotype was found many times. The chain has TRBV19 and TRBJ2-2; 9 bases line up with TRBD2. Unmatched junction bases numbered 3, after V lost 4 bases and J lost 6 bases. There are 14 residues in the CDR3. Germline loops: CDR1 LNHDA, CDR2 SQIVND (reference sequence). The CDR3 DNA reads as TGTGCCAGTAGTACTAGCGGGAATTCCGGGGAGCTGTTTTTT. This gives the protein CASSTSGNSGELFF.

This clonotype has a count of ten or more. The chain recombines TRBV10-1 with TRBJ2-2; TRBD2 aligns across 8 bases. Looked up from germline, CDR1 is WNHNN and CDR2 is SYGVQD (reference sequence). Trimming removed 4 bases from V and 6 bases from J; junction bases left unmatched: 7. The CDR3 covers 15 residues. The CDR3 is CASSGTSSGAGELFF. CDR3 coding DNA: TGCGCCAGCAGTGGGACTAGCTCCGGCGCCGGGGAGCTGTTTTTT.

This clonotype was recorded many times. The gene calls are TRBV20-1 and TRBJ2-7; tentatively, D is TRBD1 or TRBD2 (5 bases each). CDR1 DFQATT and CDR2 SNEGSKA come from the germline V gene (reference sequence). The V end lost 5 bases, the J end lost 4 bases, and 21 bases lay between the germline ends. The CDR3 spans 15 residues. This chain's CDR3 is CSALDPGAPTYEQYF. CDR3 bases: TGCAGTGCTTTAGACCCCGGGGCCCCGACTTACGAGCAGTACTTC.

This clonotype was counted ten times or more. The gene calls are TRBV9 and TRBJ2-7; D is unresolved. Germline V lookup: CDR1 SGDLS, CDR2 YYNGEE. Trimming removed 0 bases from V and 5 bases from J, with 12 bases in between. The CDR3 is 14 amino acids. The CDR3 DNA is TGTGCCAGCAGCGTAGGGGAATTCTACGACGAGCAGTACTTC. It specifies CASSVGEFYDEQYF.

This clonotype was seen a handful of times. V usage is TRBV15 and J usage is TRBJ2-5; weak D call: TRBD1 (6 bases). The CDR3 spans 14 residues. V was shortened by 3 bases and J by 5 bases, with 13 bases between the two germline ends. CDR1 is LNHNV and CDR2 is YYDKDF in the germline V gene (reference sequence). The CDR3 region is CATSRDSDGETQYF. In nucleotides, the CDR3 is TGTGCCACCAGCAGGGACAGTGACGGGGAGACCCAGTACTTC.

This clonotype turned up a few times. V is TRBV7-8 and J is TRBJ2-7; D may be TRBD1 or TRBD2 (5 bases each). Germline V lookup: CDR1 SGHVS, CDR2 FQNEAQ. The CDR3 extends over 13 amino acids. V dropped 8 bases and J dropped 2 bases, with 13 bases sitting between them. The CDR3 loop is CASGDGWTYEQYF. CDR3 sequence (DNA): TGTGCCAGCGGGGACGGATGGACCTACGAGCAGTACTTC. Full variable domain (missing parts from reference TRBV7-8 and TRBJ2-7): GAGVSQSPRYKVAKRGQDVALRCDPISGHVSLFWYQQALGQGPEFLTYFQNEAQLDKSGLPSDRFFAERPEGSVSTLKIQRTQQEDSAVYLCASGDGWTYEQYFGPGTRLTVT.

This chain links TRBV15 with TRBJ1-6; possible D gene TRBD1, 5 bases. Looked up from germline, CDR1 is LNHNV and CDR2 is YYDKDF (reference sequence). V lost 0 bases and J lost 13, with 10 bases in between. The CDR3 sequence is 13 residues long. The CDR3 loop is CATSREARAPLHF. The CDR3 DNA follows: TGTGCCACCAGCAGAGAGGCCAGGGCGCCCCTCCACTTT.

This clonotype was detected many times. This chain connects TRBV15 to TRBJ2-1; 9 bases are a match to TRBD2. Germline V gene sequence: CDR1 LNHNV, CDR2 YYDKDF (reference sequence). CDR3 length equals 17 residues. V shed 3 bases, J shed 4 bases, and the junction held 10 bases outside the gene matches. The CDR3: CATSSPLSGRRYNEQFF. The CDR3 DNA reads TGTGCCACCAGCAGCCCCCTTAGCGGGAGAAGATACAATGAGCAGTTCTTC.

This clonotype was counted a few times. The chain recombines TRBV24-1 with TRBJ2-5, with D unclear. Germline-derived CDR1 and CDR2 are KGHDR and SFDVKD. This CDR3 is 12 amino acids long. Trimming cost V 4 bases and J 7 bases, with 9 bases left between them. CDR3 DNA: TGTGCCACCAGTGACACAGCCGGGACCCAGTACTTC. It translates to CATSDTAGTQYF.

This clonotype was picked up a small number of times. The chain links TRBV27 to TRBJ2-5; no definite D call. Germline lookup yields CDR1 MNHEY and CDR2 SMNVEV (reference sequence). Trimming removed 3 bases at V and 2 bases at J, with 10 bases between. The CDR3 is 14 residues long. The CDR3 sequence: CASSFLARQETQYF. The CDR3 DNA reads as TGTGCCAGCAGTTTCTTGGCTAGACAAGAGACCCAGTACTTC.

This clonotype was seen many times. The rearrangement links TRBV7-8 to TRBJ2-7; D might be TRBD1 or TRBD2, each matching 5 bases. V shed 5 bases and J shed 6 bases, with 20 bases lying between them. The V gene's germline CDR1 is SGHVS and CDR2 FQNEAQ. This CDR3 has 15 amino acids. CDR3 amino acids: CASSHRDPQPGEQYF. The CDR3 coding sequence is TGTGCCAGCAGCCACCGGGACCCGCAGCCCGGCGAGCAGTACTTC.

The J gene is TRBJ1-5, the V gene TRBV28; D unclear. CDR1 and CDR2 from the germline V gene are MDHEN and SYDVKM. V lost 3 bases to trimming and J lost 1 base, with 16 bases between them. This CDR3 region has 17 residues. CDR3 sequence (DNA): TGTGCCAGCAGTTTCTTAACGTTAAGGAGAAGCAATCAGCCCCAGCATTTT. Translated, it gives CASSFLTLRRSNQPQHF.